Listed here is a single T cell receptor beta chain. This sample stems from a study of OX40 agonist ivuxolimab in advanced cancers. At the level of the study: It was ivuxolimab, an agonistic anti-OX40 (CD134) antibody, that patients were treated with. Patients with prior anti-PD-1, anti-PD-L1 or anti-CTLA-4 therapy were eligible; 35% to 45% had some.

It was autoimmune disease history or systemic immunosuppression that excluded patients. The CDR3 is 15 residues long. The germline V gene encodes CDR1 SGDLS and CDR2 YYNGEE. Trimming took 4 bases from V and 0 from J; bases not matched to a gene: 6. This table comes from immunoSEQ multiplex PCR, and its TCRdb copy is limited to in-frame clones, with some not included. Of around 69,000 clones in the sample, 89% are singletons; the top ten hold approximately 4%. The rearrangement uses TRBV9 and TRBJ1-1, with TRBD1 matching over 7 bases. The sequence came from an adult with an advanced solid tumor such as melanoma, head and neck, liver or kidney cancer. Sequences were derived from CD4+ or CD8+ T cells sorted from blood, sampled in a trial of the OX40 agonist ivuxolimab. CDR3 region: CASSSRGTMNTEAFF. DNA for the CDR3: TGTGCCAGCAGCTCCAGGGGGACGATGAACACTGAAGCTTTCTTT.